This TCR beta chain comes out of a study of long-term antiretroviral therapy in people with HIV (dated by TCRdb to the early 2020s). About the full investigation: The earliest samples were collected approximately a decade before the 2015 WHO recommendation for immediate ART, a period when ART was typically delayed until CD4 counts fell. Whether ART initiation and durable HIV suppression were associated with changes in peripheral blood TRB repertoire composition and diversity was tested in a retrospective serial study. A total of fewer than 250 cryopreserved PBMC samples came from 25 to 35 adults with confirmed HIV infection and were collected serially over a mean of roughly six years (range 1-12). No cross-contamination during QIAcube processing was shown when test extractions of a monoclonal T-cell line were performed alongside a few dozen polyclonal samples. About 40% of the 30 participants with HIV were female.

Sequencing of the TRB variable region was done with the immunoSEQ hsTCRB v3.0 assay at survey level resolution. The target sequencing depth for TRB was about 40,000-55,000 T-cell genomes per sample. TRB libraries were pooled and sequenced on an Illumina MiSeq using a v3 150-cycle kit. The authors' analysis ran thus. Repertoire analysis ran in R within a reproducible Nextflow workflow covering QC, data transformation and analysis. LymphoSeq2, an R package for exploring AIRR-Seq data, was used to implement custom analyses. After excluding a handful of samples that yielded fewer than 5000 total TRB sequences, some 190 HIV repertoires remained for analysis. Among the 180 or so HIV repertoires that were kept, under 60 were collected before ART initiation and roughly 130 were collected after ART initiation. Each repertoire was downsampled to 5000 TRB nucleotide sequences, and summary statistics were averaged across 100 downsampling iterations. TRB sequences were retained for analysis only if CDR3 regions of at least seven amino acids were present. A Shannon entropy-derived clonality score and the Gini coefficient were used to measure diversity. Repertoire networks linked the top 5000 CDR3 amino acid sequences whenever two sequences differed by an edit distance of one. For TRB CDR3 amino acid sequences, antigen specificity groups and MHC restriction were predicted with GLIPH2. To flag known associations with CMV, EBV, HIV or tissue antigens, CDR3 amino acid sequences were compared against VDJdb and McPAS-TCR. Pre-ART, post-ART and control groups were compared with Wilcoxon signed-rank tests and Holm-Bonferroni correction. As stored in TCRdb, this immuneACCESS dataset retains in-frame rearrangements with V and J assigned. A fraction of the clones does not appear; measured against another copy, unresolved V genes explain less than half of the discrepancy, and the remainder lacks a known reason. The V and J calls and clone size come from that table; D and trimming were worked out from the DNA. The sample table records about 24,000 clones; 81% of these occur just once. Clones ranked in the top ten supply approximately 6% of the sample.

Participants were included only if at least one PBMC sample before ART initiation and at least two post-ART samples were available. Treatment was received in the United States of America by all participants with HIV. Before DNA extraction, cryopreserved samples of roughly 0.85-11 million PBMC were thawed and then washed. At the time of the earliest PBMC sample, participants with HIV were aged between roughly 20 and 55 years. Each participant contributed PBMC samples from 1-4 timepoints before ART initiation and 2-8 timepoints after ART initiation, with a median of 7 samples. Serial HIV viral load, CD4+ T-cell count, ART history and demographic data were obtained for every participant. Genomic DNA was extracted from unsorted PBMC with a Qiagen kit on a QIAcube, with processing performed in batches of 12 samples. The germline V and J ends show losses of 3 bases and 6 bases respectively, and no gene match explains 22 bases of the junction. The CDR3 goes from the cysteine to the phenylalanine over 19 residues. The entry retains the CDR3 DNA only, 57 bases that are in frame from base 1. As encoded in the germline V gene (reference sequence), CDR1 is MNHEY while CDR2 is SMNVEV.

As regards this clone: Its antigen remains undetermined. Within one base of it there is no much larger clone, and no base qualities were kept.

Here is what the overall study found, with its caveats: The repertoire was dominated across all time points by expanded TRB clones identified before ART initiation, although this dominance was seen to fluctuate and to decrease in many PLHIV after ART. Unsorted PBMC were profiled instead of sorted CD4+ and CD8+ T cells because pre-ART samples had limited cell numbers. Because PBMC availability was limited, only the TCR beta chain was sequenced, with no alpha chain pairing. HIV repertoires had narrower CDR3 length ranges than controls, and the network structure suggested an antigen-experienced repertoire that shifted only slightly toward naive after ART. Starting ART was linked to a significant rise in TRB diversity, yet even after long-term ART the diversity remained significantly lower than in transplant donor controls. The samples span the years 2004 to 2017, and the ART regimens used at that time may not be as effective as current regimens. No data were available on ART adherence, viral resistance or therapy changes, limiting inferences about post-ART repertoire changes.

The receptor was isolated from a man aged 30 to 45 with HIV. Sample: unsorted PBMCs, taken 4.4 years after starting antiretroviral therapy. The chain was built from TRBV27 and TRBJ1-1, and 7 junction bases match TRBD1. The CDR3 loop reads CASSFGGQRLEGGNAEAFF. The DNA is TGTGCCAGCAGTTTTGGGGGACAGAGGTTAGAGGGGGGAAACGCTGAAGCTTTCTTT.